This T cell receptor beta chain was observed in a study of shared clonotypes between healthy human individuals. Study-level points and caveats: When compared with the clonotypes that were shared by all four sorted-subset donors, the non-shared clonotypes turned out to have lower generation probabilities. Sequencing of the sorted subsets was shown by rarefaction to be incomplete despite large depth. When naive CD4 clonotypes were compared across a few donors, 4% to 6.5% were shared.

Points on this clone: What it binds is unknown.

V lost 4 bases and J lost 1, with 20 bases in between. Looked up from germline, CDR1 is SGHTS and CDR2 is YDEGEE. The CDR3 has 17 amino acids. Method: immunoSEQ multiplex PCR; TCRdb's copy keeps in-frame clones and lacks some. The sample holds about 2.2 million clones, 85% to 95% seen once. The naive CD8 subset, CD45RO-negative cells positively selected for CCR7, excluded terminally differentiated effector memory CD45RA+ cells. The donors, all of them Caucasian adults, lived in Nashville, Tennessee. V and J are TRBV5-8 and TRBJ1-2; possibly TRBD1 for D (6 bases). The sequence was obtained from a man between 18 and 29 years old in good health. Some clones in this sample may be carry-over from other donors' samples. What was sequenced was naive CD8+ T cells from PBMCs. CDR3 amino acids: CASSLGAIGGHNYGYTF. In DNA form, the CDR3 reads TGTGCCAGCAGCCTGGGGGCGATAGGGGGTCATAACTATGGCTACACCTTC. The complete variable domain, with remaining parts taken from reference TRBV5-8 and TRBJ1-2, reads EAGVTQSPTHLIKTRGQQATLRCSPISGHTSVYWYQQALGLGLQFLLWYDEGEERNRGNFPPRFSGRQFPNYSSELNVNALELEDSALYLCASSLGAIGGHNYGYTFGSGTRLTVV.